Listed here is a single TCR beta chain. What it recognizes is unknown. The DNA is left out, because the CDR3 cannot be placed on it with certainty; the CDR3 is given as TCRdb lists it. These data originate in a study of T cells after yellow fever vaccination. Study-level results: Post-booster repertoires contained most primary-vaccination clones again (about 96% CD4, approximately 88% CD8). Weaker, the secondary response had a peak occurring faster, on day 5 versus 15.

The length of the CDR3 is 17 amino acids, counting both ends. MiXCR, run by TCRdb on the 5' RACE reads, gives a single entry per CDR3 protein. The sample contains some 320,000 distinct CDR3 sequences, roughly 10% of which appear only once. The V call is TRBV21-1, the J call TRBJ1-6; the table's D gene call, TRBD1, was not cross checked with the DNA. TRBV21-1 is tagged as a pseudogene. Sequenced material: CD4+ T cells sorted from PBMCs, taken 45 days after the yellow fever booster vaccination. The TCR sequence derives from a man aged 18 to 29 who received the YFV17D yellow fever vaccine. CDR3 region: CASSKVGTGSYNSPLHF.